This T cell receptor (beta chain) was recorded in a study of T cells in Graves' hyperthyroidism and ophthalmopathy (dated by TCRdb to between 2018 and 2020). In the study overall: Peripheral blood was sampled at the time of initial diagnosis, prior to any treatment. To identify TCR V-J signatures that set the groups apart, the researchers used a discovery cohort of 100 patients, made up of roughly 40 with Graves' ophthalmopathy and approximately 57 with stable Graves' hyperthyroidism. An independent validation cohort of fewer than 20 hyperthyroidism patients and more than 15 patients who later progressed to ophthalmopathy tested prospective prediction of ophthalmopathy. The approximately 100 discovery patients were randomly divided into training and test sets at a 7:3 ratio. In addition, the study compared T-cell repertoires in thyroid tissue and in blood from about 6 Graves' hyperthyroidism patients. After sampling, hyperthyroidism patients received methimazole starting at 30 mg daily, and ophthalmopathy patients received high-dose intravenous methylprednisolone. TCR Vbeta CDR3 sequencing of 130 to 150 peripheral blood samples (about 45 ophthalmopathy, 75 to 85 hyperthyroidism and approximately 17 progressor patients) is reported in the paper.

The cysteine opens and the phenylalanine closes a CDR3 of 15 amino acids. The DNA shown is the 45-base CDR3, in frame from base 1. CDR1 MNHEY and CDR2 SMNVEV were looked up in the germline V gene (reference sequence). Trimming costs V 0 bases and J 8 bases, and their ends lie 16 bases apart. What the authors observed across the whole study: No statistical method was used to fix the sample size in advance, and group allocation was not hidden from the investigators. Most expanded thyroid clonotypes (frequency above 0.001) were also detected in blood, suggesting blood repertoires may reflect thyroid immune responses. A model built on a 13 V-J signature distinguished ophthalmopathy from stable hyperthyroidism, reaching about 88% sensitivity and about 81% specificity in cross-validation and 80%/75% in testing. In validation, the model predicted progression to ophthalmopathy with over 65% sensitivity and roughly 75% specificity, a median of around six months before onset.

This clonotype showed up just a few times. Its antigen target is currently unknown. No base-level quality is on record; no much larger clone is a single base apart. Ophthalmopathy patients had moderately to severely active disease, with a Clinical Activity Score of 3 or more, a NOSPECS grade of 4 or more, and a disease duration of less than 3 months. Exclusion was applied to patients with uncontrolled infections, other autoimmune diseases, pregnancy or lactation. Diagnoses were established on the basis of clinical symptoms, serum thyroxine and TRAb, thyroid ultrasound, and orbital computed tomography. Ficoll-Paque density gradient centrifugation was used to isolate PBMCs from approximately 10 ml of fresh peripheral blood. Total RNA was extracted using Trizol reagent, and RNA quality was assessed on an Agilent 2100 Bioanalyzer. The TCR beta CDR3 regions were amplified from RNA transcripts. For the first round of RT-PCR on the TCR CDR3, the HTBI primer set was used together with the Qiagen OneStep RT-PCR kit. A second multiplex PCR round built the libraries, followed by size selection and purification. Libraries were sequenced paired-end with 100 bp reads on an Illumina HiSeq2000. Per the original workflow: Raw data were processed with SOAPnuke, discarding reads with adapters, uncalled bases, mean Phred below 15, or no exact constant-primer or identifier match. High-quality paired reads were merged with COPE v1.2.5, and unique nucleotide sequences were defined as clonotypes. MiTCR v1.1 was used to align clonotypes to the IMGT TRBV, TRBD and TRBJ reference segments. The analysis was restricted to V-J combinations with a frequency above 0.0001, which together covered just over 99% of the repertoires. A TCS score was defined as the ratio of F50 (clonal expansion) to E x V (chaos), with BLOSUM62-based TCRdist applied between CDR3 peptides within each V-J. Welch's t-statistics and random forest reduced fewer than 600 V-J features to about 13, which were used in a naive Bayes classifier (R e1071). TCRdb reworked the public reads: Q25 trimming with fastp, MiXCR clone assembly, productive beta chains retained. Each entry merges the rows of one CDR3 protein and shows their most common DNA and genes. TCRdb, rather than the study authors, made the V and J calls. For this sample the table gives approximately 600,000 distinct CDR3 sequences, of which around 21% were detected only once. Together, the top ten hold more than 30% of the sample.

This receptor was identified in a man aged 25 to 45 with Graves' ophthalmopathy. Recombination joined TRBV27 with TRBJ1-2, and the D gene may be TRBD1, 5 bases matching. The sample was blood. The DNA sequence is TGTGCCAGCAGTTTATCGTTGGTGGGGCTCGGGGGCTACACCTTC. This encodes CASSLSLVGLGGYTF.